The sequence of this T cell receptor (beta chain) was determined in a study of T cell responses to AZD1222 COVID-19 vaccine. TCRdb's table, derived via immunoSEQ multiplex PCR, lists solely in-frame clones and lacks some. The sample holds 150,000 to 200,000 clones, 90% to 95% seen once. In regard to this clone: Its antigen is not identified.

Findings and limits, study-wide: Every sample of the repertoires postdated the peak T cell response. Following two doses of AZD1222, Spike-specific TCR breadth and depth rose.

The ends lost 2 bases at V and 6 bases at J; junction bases unmatched: 5. The germline V gene has CDR1 LNHNV and CDR2 YYDKDF (reference sequence). The CDR3 extends over 15 amino acids. J is TRBJ2-3 and V is TRBV15; 10 nucleotides match TRBD2. The TCR was taken from an adult in good health. Sequenced here: peripheral blood, sampled on day 0 of AZD1222 vaccination. CDR3 coding DNA: TGTGCCACCAGCAGAAGCGGGGGGGCCGGGGATACGCAGTATTTT. Protein product: CATSRSGGAGDTQYF.